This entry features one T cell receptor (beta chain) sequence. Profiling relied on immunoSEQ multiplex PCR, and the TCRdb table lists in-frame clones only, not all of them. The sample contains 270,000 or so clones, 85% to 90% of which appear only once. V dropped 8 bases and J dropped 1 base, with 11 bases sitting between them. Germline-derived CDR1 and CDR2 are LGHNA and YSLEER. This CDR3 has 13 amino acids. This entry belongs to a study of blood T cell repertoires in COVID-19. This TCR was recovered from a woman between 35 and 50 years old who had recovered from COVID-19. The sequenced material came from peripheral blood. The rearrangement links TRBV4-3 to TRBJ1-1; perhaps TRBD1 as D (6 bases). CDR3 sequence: CASGGDTNTEAFF. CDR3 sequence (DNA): TGCGCCAGCGGGGGGGACACGAACACTGAAGCTTTCTTT.